The entry that follows covers one T cell receptor beta chain sequence. Data came from immunoSEQ multiplex PCR; TCRdb stores just in-frame clones and leaves some out. The sample yields roughly 84,000 clones, roughly 91% seen once. These data belong to a study of control samples from healthy donors and cancer patients. Sequencing used blood. This receptor was taken from a man aged 50-60 years in good health.

CDR3 residues: CASVLTGTRNEKLFF. In DNA, the CDR3 is TGTGCCAGTGTCCTTACCGGGACCAGAAATGAAAAACTGTTTTTT. V and J are TRBV19 and TRBJ1-4, with D perhaps matching TRBD1 (5 bases). The CDR3 is 15 amino acids. Deletions cut 8 bases from V and 5 bases from J, with 18 bases between. Looked up from germline, CDR1 is LNHDA and CDR2 is SQIVND (reference sequence).